This T cell receptor beta chain was identified in a study of CD4+ T cells in melanoma. Study findings and constraints: Neoantigen-specific CD4+ T cells in melanoma reportedly had diverse differentiation states.

CDR3 length equals 14 residues. Germline values: CDR1 WSHSY, CDR2 SAAADI. V shed 2 bases and J shed 2 bases, with 8 bases lying between them. Sequenced by immunoSEQ multiplex PCR; TCRdb stores in-frame clones only, minus some. The sample shows about 50,000 clones, about 91% of them seen only once. As regards this clone: Its antigen remains unknown.

The sequencing sample was made of peripheral blood. J is TRBJ2-3 and V is TRBV10-2; D not certain. This clonotype originated in a human donor with melanoma. As DNA, the CDR3 is TGCGCCAGCAGTGAGAATCGGGCCACAGATACGCAGTATTTT. It codes for CASSENRATDTQYF.